A selection of T cell receptor beta chains follows, all from one sample in a study of identical twins. Each CDR3 protein is one row after TCRdb ran MiXCR on the 5' RACE reads. The profile shows about 450,000 distinct CDR3 sequences, about 18% of them singletons. The sample comprised naive T cells sorted from blood. The receptors derive from a man aged 45-65 years in good health. CDR3s include the opening cysteine and the closing phenylalanine or tryptophan. The order of the fields is D gene, V gene, clone size, J gene, CDR3 DNA, CDR3 protein. D genes are given only for firm matches. The size entry is marked missing in some rows and otherwise reads once, few, many or a size class.

>TRBD2|TRBV11-2|few|TRBJ2-3
TGTGCCAGCAGCCTGGGACTAGCGGGAGGCATTCGAGGAGATACGCAGTATTTT
CASSLGLAGGIRGDTQYF
>TRBD2|TRBV6-2/TRBV6-3|few|TRBJ2-1
TGTGCCAGCAGGGGGACTAGCGGGAGCTACAGGGATGAGCAGTTCTTC
CASRGTSGSYRDEQFF
>-|TRBV10-3|few|TRBJ1-6
TGTGCCATCAGTGAAGGCAGGGACTATAATTCACCCCTCCACTTT
CAISEGRDYNSPLHF
>TRBD1|TRBV7-6|-|TRBJ2-7
TGTGCCAGCAGCTTAGCGGAGACGGGACAGGGTTGGGCTGCCTACGAGCAGTACTTC
CASSLAETGQGWAAYEQYF
>-|TRBV7-9|-|TRBJ2-1
TGTGCCAGCAGCCCGGACCCTCCTACGGGTGAGCAGTTCTTC
CASSPDPPTGEQFF
>-|TRBV5-1|many|TRBJ2-7
TGCGCCAGCAGATCCGCCAGCTCCTACGAGCAGTACTTC
CASRSASSYEQYF
>-|TRBV5-1|many|TRBJ1-1
TGCGCCAGCAGCGTCTCCGGGACACTAACGTGGCACACTGAAGCTTTCTTT
CASSVSGTLTWHTEAFF
>TRBD2|TRBV4-3|few|TRBJ2-1
TGCGCCAGCAGCCGAACCCTCCTCGGACTAGCGGGATCCTACAATGAGCAGTTCTTC
CASSRTLLGLAGSYNEQFF
>-|TRBV7-9|-|TRBJ2-7
TGTGCCAGCAGCCCACTACAGACGGTCTACGAGCAGTACTTC
CASSPLQTVYEQYF
>TRBD1|TRBV29-1|many|TRBJ1-2
TGCAGCGTAGTTTACAGGGGAAACTATGGCTACACCTTC
CSVVYRGNYGYTF
>-|TRBV27|-|TRBJ2-7
TGTGCCAGCATGCTGAACAGGGCCCCCTACGAGCAGTACTTC
CASMLNRAPYEQYF
>-|TRBV5-1|few|TRBJ2-5
TGCGCCAGCAGCTTGGCCGGGAAATCACAGGGGACCCAGTACTTC
CASSLAGKSQGTQYF
>-|TRBV29-1|few|TRBJ1-1
TGCAGCGTTGAAGTTGGGAGCGCGAACACTGAAGCTTTCTTT
CSVEVGSANTEAFF
>-|TRBV7-8|few|TRBJ2-3
TGTGCCAGCAGCCCTAGATTGGGGGGAAGCGGCACAGATACGCAGTATTTT
CASSPRLGGSGTDTQYF
>TRBD1|TRBV3-1|-|TRBJ2-7
TGTGCCTGTTCGACAGGGGGCCTTCCCTACGAGCAGTACTTC
CACSTGGLPYEQYF